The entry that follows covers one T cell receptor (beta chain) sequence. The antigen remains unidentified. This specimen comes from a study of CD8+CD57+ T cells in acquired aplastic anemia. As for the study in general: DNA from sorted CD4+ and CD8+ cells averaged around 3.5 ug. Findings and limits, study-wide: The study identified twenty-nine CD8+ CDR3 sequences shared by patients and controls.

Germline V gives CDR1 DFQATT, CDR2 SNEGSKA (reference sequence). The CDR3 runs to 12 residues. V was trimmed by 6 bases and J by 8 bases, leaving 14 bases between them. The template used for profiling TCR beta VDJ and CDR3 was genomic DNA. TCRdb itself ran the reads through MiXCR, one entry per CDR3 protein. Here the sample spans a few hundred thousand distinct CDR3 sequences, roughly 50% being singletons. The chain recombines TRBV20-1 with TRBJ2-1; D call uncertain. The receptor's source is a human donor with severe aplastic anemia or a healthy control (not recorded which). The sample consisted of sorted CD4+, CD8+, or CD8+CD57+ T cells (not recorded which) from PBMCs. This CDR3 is CSARPGWDEQFF. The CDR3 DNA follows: TGCAGTGCCAGACCCGGATGGGATGAGCAGTTCTTC.